This TCR beta chain was documented in a study of radiation and T cells in renal cell carcinoma. Time point in this sample: baseline pretreatment blood. This sample's treatment: 15 Gy SBRT to primary tumor, nephrectomy 4 weeks later. Serial blood draws occurred at baseline and 2 and 4 weeks post-SBRT. The tumor was a clear cell renal cell carcinoma. Study-level results: Top tumor clonotypes rose in blood 2 weeks post-radiation, then contracted.

Notes on this clone: Its antigen is not identified.

Germline values: CDR1 SQVTM, CDR2 ANQGSEA. The ends lost 0 bases at V and 2 bases at J; junction bases unmatched: 2. The CDR3 covers 14 residues. Measured with immunoSEQ multiplex PCR; TCRdb has only the in-frame clones, and not every one. The data contain approximately 140,000 clones, roughly 90% of them singletons. The TCR originated in a woman aged 70-85 years with renal cell carcinoma. The chain joins TRBV29-1 to TRBJ1-2; 8 bases align to TRBD1. Sequencing used blood, obtained from a patient whose treatment included radiotherapy and nephrectomy. CDR3 sequence reads: CSVEDGQGNYGYTF. The CDR3 region has the DNA TGCAGCGTTGAAGATGGACAGGGAAACTATGGCTACACCTTC.